This passage covers 30 T cell receptor beta chains from one sample sequenced in a study of T cell changes during pregnancy in multiple sclerosis. Assay used: immunoSEQ multiplex PCR; TCRdb lists only in-frame clones, some missing. The sample carries around 55,000 clones, around 94% recorded once. This specimen was CD8+ T cells from peripheral blood mononuclear cells, taken in the third trimester of pregnancy. All receptors derive from a female donor with multiple sclerosis, enrolled in a pregnancy study.

The chain combines TRBV11-1 with TRBJ2-2; no clear D gene. CDR3 size: 14 residues. Trimming removed 6 bases from V and 3 bases from J, with 11 bases in between. Germline V lookup: CDR1 SGHAT, CDR2 FQDESV (reference sequence). The CDR3 DNA reads TGTGCCAGCAGTTCGCCCCGGTACACCGGGGAGCTGTTTTTT. Its protein product is CASSSPRYTGELFF.

Of note for this clone: The germline gene is not matched at one end of the junction; a read error may be the cause. V is TRBV6-4 and J is TRBJ2-1; TRBD2 matches at 7 bases. The CDR3 extends over 16 amino acids. Germline V gene lookup returns CDR1 MRHNA and CDR2 SNTAGT. The CDR3 sequence: CASSDSRVGDYHEQFF. CDR3 sequence (DNA): TGTGCCAGCAGTGACTCGAGGGTCGGGGACTACCATGAGCAGTTCTTC.

The V and J genes are TRBV21-1 and TRBJ2-7; TRBD2 reflects the table's D call only, with no check against the DNA. TRBV21-1 is reported as a pseudogene. The CDR3 contains 15 residues. The CDR3 protein is CASSKQGTLSNEQYF. The CDR3 bases are TGTGCCAGCAGCAAGCAAGGGACTTTGTCCAACGAGCAGTACTTC.

The rearrangement uses TRBV13 and TRBJ2-1; 9 positions agree with TRBD2. Trimming removed 5 bases from V and 5 bases from J; junction bases left unmatched: 10. This CDR3 spans 16 amino acids. CDR1 PRHDT and CDR2 FYEKMQ come from the germline V gene (reference sequence). The CDR3 DNA reads TGTGCCAGCAGCAAGGGGCCTAGCGGGACTAACAATGAGCAGTTCTTC. This codes for CASSKGPSGTNNEQFF.

This sequence joins TRBV13 and TRBJ2-7; 14 bases map to TRBD2. Germline CDR1 reads PRHDT; CDR2 reads FYEKMQ (reference sequence). This CDR3 has 17 amino acids. The trim removed 3 bases at V and 3 bases at J, leaving 7 bases unmatched. The CDR3 DNA reads TGTGCCAGCAGCTTCGGACTAGCGGGAGGCATACACTACGAGCAGTACTTC. Translating gives CASSFGLAGGIHYEQYF.

This clone was found a few times. This rearrangement joins TRBV30 to TRBJ2-7; 12 nucleotides match TRBD1. The CDR3 is 16 amino acids. Per germline, CDR1 GTSNPN and CDR2 SVGIG (reference sequence). Trimming at V came to 1 base and at J to 6 bases, leaving 10 bases not matched to a gene. CDR3 loop: CAWSEIPGQGASEQYF. The CDR3 region has the DNA TGTGCCTGGAGTGAAATACCGGGACAGGGGGCCAGCGAGCAGTACTTC.

V gene TRBV4-3 combines with J gene TRBJ2-1; 13 nucleotides agree with TRBD2. V gave up 0 bases and J gave up 7 bases; unmatched junction bases: 6. The CDR3 covers 17 residues. The germline V gene encodes CDR1 LGHNA and CDR2 YSLEER. CDR3 in amino acids: CASSQDQLAGGLNEQFF. The DNA for the CDR3 is TGCGCCAGCAGCCAAGATCAACTAGCGGGAGGGCTTAATGAGCAGTTCTTC.

This clone was recorded a few times. This chain joins TRBV6-4 and TRBJ2-3; 7 bases map to TRBD2. Trimming cost V 0 bases and J 5 bases; bases outside gene matches: 8. This CDR3 is built from 16 residues. Germline V gene sequence: CDR1 MRHNA, CDR2 SNTAGT. The CDR3 region is CASSDSGGGPVDTQYF. The CDR3 region has the DNA TGTGCCAGCAGTGACTCTGGGGGAGGGCCAGTAGATACGCAGTATTTT.

This clone showed up just once. The chain has TRBV5-1 and TRBJ1-1, with no clear D. This CDR3 comprises 15 residues. The V gene lost 0 bases and the J gene lost 1 base, with 10 bases spanning the gap. Germline-derived CDR1 and CDR2 are SGHRS and YFSETQ. The CDR3 sequence: CASSLGMEANTEAFF. The CDR3 DNA reads as TGCGCCAGCAGCTTGGGAATGGAGGCGAACACTGAAGCTTTCTTT.

The rearrangement joins TRBV30 to TRBJ2-7; 10 bases fit TRBD2. Losses at the gene ends were 1 base for V and 0 bases for J; bases not matched to a gene: 9. CDR1 GTSNPN and CDR2 SVGIG come from the germline V gene (reference sequence). The CDR3 is 17 residues long. The DNA of the CDR3 is TGTGCCTGGAGTGGAGAACTAGCGGGGTGGAGCTCCTACGAGCAGTACTTC. As protein: CAWSGELAGWSSYEQYF.

The chain couples TRBV13 to TRBJ2-1, with 10 bases aligning to TRBD2. Germline CDR1 PRHDT, CDR2 FYEKMQ (reference sequence). This CDR3 has 16 residues. V gave up 1 base and J gave up 9 bases; unmatched junction bases: 9. In DNA form, the CDR3 reads TGTGCCAGCAGCTTAGCCCTTGCTAGCGGGAGAGGTGAGCAGTTCTTC. This codes for CASSLALASGRGEQFF.

This chain joins TRBV18 and TRBJ1-5, with D maybe TRBD1 (5 bases). V was trimmed by 3 bases and J by 2 bases, leaving 20 bases between them. The germline V gene has CDR1 KGHSH and CDR2 LQKENI. The CDR3 totals 18 residues. The CDR3 DNA is TGTGCCAGCTCACCCTACCGACAGATTCTTATGGGCAATCAGCCCCAGCATTTT. Translation: CASSPYRQILMGNQPQHF.

The rearrangement links TRBV10-3 to TRBJ2-7, with a possible D match to TRBD2 (6 bases). Per the germline V gene, CDR1 is ENHRY and CDR2 is SYGVKD. V shed 5 bases and J shed 3 bases, with 29 bases lying between them. This CDR3 has 19 amino acids. CDR3 protein: CAISPGGFTSYSASYEQYF. CDR3 sequence (DNA): TGTGCCATCAGTCCCGGGGGATTTACTAGTTATTCGGCAAGCTACGAGCAGTACTTC.

CDR3: CASGDRLNTEAFF. The CDR3 nucleotides read TGTGCCAGTGGGGACAGGTTGAACACTGAAGCTTTCTTT. The rearrangement links TRBV19 to TRBJ1-1, with TRBD1 matching 8 bases. Per germline, CDR1 LNHDA and CDR2 SQIVND (reference sequence). The CDR3 runs to 13 residues. V shed 8 bases and J 0 bases; nucleotides not matched to a gene: 2.

This chain joins TRBV28 and TRBJ2-1; 9 bases are shared with TRBD2. Germline V gives CDR1 MDHEN, CDR2 SYDVKM. V shed 3 bases and J 7 bases; nucleotides not matched to a gene: 10. The CDR3 runs to 16 residues. The CDR3 protein is CASSFSGASGNNEQFF. Here the CDR3 DNA reads TGTGCCAGCAGTTTCAGCGGGGCTAGCGGGAATAATGAGCAGTTCTTC.

The CDR3 loop is CASSSSTHYNEQFF. In nucleotides, the CDR3 is TGTGCCAGCAGCTCCTCGACACATTACAATGAGCAGTTCTTC. The chain recombines TRBV7-9 with TRBJ2-1; D remains unclear. V gave up 4 bases and J gave up 4 bases, with 11 bases separating them. In germline, CDR1 is SEHNR, CDR2 FQNEAQ (reference sequence). The CDR3 is made up of 14 amino acids.

The chain has TRBV11-2 and TRBJ1-2; tentatively, D is TRBD1 (6 bases). V lost 3 bases, J lost 2 bases, and 13 bases lay in between. Germline loops: CDR1 SGHAT, CDR2 FQNNGV. The length of the CDR3 is 15 residues. The CDR3 is CASSFAGGANYGYTF. In nucleotides, the CDR3 is TGTGCCAGCAGCTTCGCGGGGGGCGCGAACTATGGCTACACCTTC.

The gene calls are TRBV15 and TRBJ2-7; 9 bases align to TRBD1. The germline CDR1 and CDR2 sequences are LNHNV and YYDKDF (reference sequence). V lost 3 bases, J lost 3 bases, and 6 bases stayed unmatched. The CDR3 is 15 amino acids. The chain's CDR3 is CATSRPDRGFYEQYF. The DNA for the CDR3 is TGTGCCACCAGCAGGCCAGACAGGGGGTTCTACGAGCAGTACTTC.

The chain carries TRBV5-1 and TRBJ2-1; 15 bases fit TRBD2. The germline CDR1 and CDR2 sequences are SGHRS and YFSETQ. The CDR3 is 17 amino acids. The V and J ends lost 4 bases and 6 bases, in that order; junction bases with no gene match: 8. In DNA form, the CDR3 reads TGCGCCAGCAGCAAGGGACTAGCGGGAGGACTCGTCAATGAGCAGTTCTTC. Translated, it gives CASSKGLAGGLVNEQFF. The variable domain in full, completed from reference TRBV5-1 and TRBJ2-1, reads KAGVTQTPRYLIKTRGQQVTLSCSPISGHRSVSWYQQTPGQGLQFLFEYFSETQRNKGNFPGRFSGRQFSNSRSEMNVSTLELGDSALYLCASSKGLAGGLVNEQFFGPGTRLTVL.

The chain has TRBV7-8 and TRBJ2-1, with 8 bases identical to TRBD1. This CDR3 has 13 residues. The V gene end was trimmed by 1 base and the J gene end by 9 bases; junction bases not matched to a gene: 2. Germline CDR1 reads SGHVS; CDR2 reads FQNEAQ. The CDR3 spells CASSLGTGIEQFF. The DNA of the CDR3 is TGTGCCAGCAGCTTAGGGACAGGGATTGAGCAGTTCTTC.

This clone has more than one count but fewer than ten. This rearrangement joins TRBV7-9 to TRBJ2-7; TRBD1 matches at 7 bases. With V trimmed by 5 bases and J by 0 bases, 7 bases remained unmatched. The CDR3 spans 15 residues. CDR1 is SEHNR and CDR2 is FQNEAQ in the germline V gene (reference sequence). The CDR3 region has the DNA TGTGCCAGCAGCCGCCGGGACAGATCCTCCTACGAGCAGTACTTC. It is translated as CASSRRDRSSYEQYF.

This chain joins TRBV18 and TRBJ2-7; TRBD1 agrees at 7 bases. This CDR3 contains 15 residues. V lost 4 bases and J lost 0; bases outside the gene matches: 6. Germline V gene data show CDR1 as KGHSH and CDR2 as LQKENI. CDR3 sequence (DNA): TGTGCCAGCTCACAAACAACAGGGGACTCCTACGAGCAGTACTTC. Translation gives CASSQTTGDSYEQYF. The full variable domain, its missing parts supplied by reference TRBV18 and TRBJ2-7, is NAGVMQNPRHLVRRRGQEARLRCSPMKGHSHVYWYRQLPEEGLKFMVYLQKENIIDESGMPKERFSAEFPKEGPSILRIQQVVRGDSAAYFCASSQTTGDSYEQYFGPGTRLTVT.

J is TRBJ2-1 and V is TRBV19, with D perhaps TRBD2 (6 bases). V was cut by 5 bases and J by 2 bases, with 13 bases left in between. The CDR3 is 15 residues long. Germline V lookup: CDR1 LNHDA, CDR2 SQIVND (reference sequence). The CDR3, as DNA: TGTGCCAGTAGTGGTGGCGGGAACGCCTACAATGAGCAGTTCTTC. It translates to CASSGGGNAYNEQFF.

This chain connects TRBV28 to TRBJ2-2; 8 bases agree with TRBD1. Germline values: CDR1 MDHEN, CDR2 SYDVKM. This CDR3 spans 15 amino acids. J gave up 5 bases and V 6 bases, and 8 bases lay outside the gene matches. CDR3 nucleotide sequence: TGTGCCAGCAGAACCGGGACAGGAATAACCGGGGAGCTGTTTTTT. This sequence encodes CASRTGTGITGELFF.

This chain uses TRBV9 with TRBJ2-7, with D possibly being TRBD2 (5 bases). Germline loops: CDR1 SGDLS, CDR2 YYNGEE. Trimming left V 4 bases short and J 2 bases short, with 16 bases between. The CDR3 is 15 amino acids. CDR3 amino acids: CASSPNPPGTYEQYF. CDR3 sequence (DNA): TGTGCCAGCAGCCCCAATCCTCCGGGAACCTACGAGCAGTACTTC.

The rearrangement links TRBV29-1 to TRBJ2-7; D gene ambiguous. The V gene's germline CDR1 is SQVTM and CDR2 ANQGSEA. V lost 4 bases and J lost 5, with 12 bases in between. The CDR3 is 12 residues long. This CDR3 is CSVVHTAHEQYF. The CDR3 nucleotides read TGCAGCGTTGTTCACACCGCTCACGAGCAGTACTTC.

This clone came up once. The CDR3 region has the DNA TGTGCCAGCAGCTTCGACAGCTCTGGAAACACCATATATTTT. It codes for CASSFDSSGNTIYF. This chain uses TRBV5-4 with TRBJ1-3, with D perhaps TRBD1 (5 bases). The CDR3 is made up of 14 amino acids. Germline values: CDR1 SGHNT, CDR2 YYREEE (reference sequence). Trimming removed 2 bases from V and 0 bases from J, with 6 bases in between.

The chain employs TRBV7-6 and TRBJ1-1; 9 positions match TRBD1. V gave up 1 base and J gave up 2 bases; unmatched junction bases: 8. This CDR3 spans 17 amino acids. Germline V gene lookup returns CDR1 SGHVS and CDR2 FNYEAQ. This chain's CDR3 is CASSLDSGTGPNTEAFF. The DNA of the CDR3 is TGTGCCAGCAGCTTAGATTCAGGGACAGGGCCTAACACTGAAGCTTTCTTT.

The chain carries TRBV27 and TRBJ2-7, with 7 bases that match TRBD1. The CDR3 spans 14 residues. CDR1 is MNHEY, CDR2 SMNVEV, per germline (reference sequence). With 6 bases clipped from V and 2 bases from J, the junction kept 7 bases outside the gene matches. This CDR3 is CASSRQGVPYEQYF. CDR3 sequence (DNA): TGTGCCAGCAGCCGACAGGGAGTTCCCTACGAGCAGTACTTC.

The chain employs TRBV6-5 and TRBJ2-5; weak D call: TRBD2 (6 bases). V lost 7 bases to trimming and J lost 3 bases, with 18 bases between them. The CDR3 has 15 amino acids. Per germline, CDR1 MNHEY and CDR2 SVGAGI. CDR3 sequence: CASTSNRDWEETQYF. The DNA for the CDR3 is TGTGCCAGCACCTCCAACCGGGACTGGGAAGAGACCCAGTACTTC.